This entry lists 32 T cell receptor beta chains sequenced from one sample in a study of vaccination and CD4 T cells after COVID-19. Once obtained from cultured CD4+ T cells, the DNA was sequenced using the Oncomine TCR Beta short-read assay. From CD4+ T cells that had been cultured, genomic DNA was extracted. TCRdb analysed the PCR reads with MiXCR anew, one entry per CDR3 protein. The sample includes about 6,800 distinct CDR3 sequences, around 35% of them seen just once. Antigens of these TCRs are unknown. As for treatment: approximately 11-day PBMC culture with coronavirus spike peptide pools or control peptides (ViraFEST assay). The unexposed donor provided CD4+ T cells, which were taken before the COVID-19 pandemic (2011-2018). The source material was CD4+ T cells from blood, cultured in vitro. Source of these receptors: a human donor in good health.

V is TRBV10-3 and J is TRBJ2-7; TRBD1 or TRBD2 may be the D gene (5 bases each). The ends were cut back, 10 bases at V and 0 bases at J, with 13 bases in the middle. The CDR3 spans 13 residues. CDR1 and CDR2 from the germline V gene are ENHRY and SYGVKD. DNA of the CDR3: TGTGCCACGGGACCGCCATTCTCCTACGAGCAGTACTTC. As protein: CATGPPFSYEQYF.

V gene TRBV7-2 combines with J gene TRBJ1-1, with D uncertain. The CDR3 runs to 13 residues. CDR1 is SGHTA and CDR2 is FQGNSA in the germline V gene. V shed 4 bases and J shed 10 bases, with 16 bases lying between them. The DNA of the CDR3 is TGTGCCAGCAGCTCGAAGGGCGGCCGGGTAGCTTTCTTT. Translation: CASSSKGGRVAFF.

This clonotype occurred a few times. The CDR3 loop is CASNSGTGRYEQYF. DNA for the CDR3: TGTGCCAGCAACTCAGGGACAGGTCGGTACGAGCAGTACTTC. The V call is TRBV6-1, the J call TRBJ2-7; 8 bases fit TRBD1. Trimming took 7 bases from V and 4 from J; bases not matched to a gene: 9. The CDR3 covers 14 residues. Germline CDR1 and CDR2: MNHNS and SASEGT.

The chain recombines TRBV7-2 with TRBJ2-7; the match to TRBD2 covers 9 bases. Germline CDR1 and CDR2: SGHTA and FQGNSA. The trim removed 0 bases at V and 2 bases at J, leaving 5 bases unmatched. The CDR3 covers 16 residues. The CDR3 nucleotides read TGTGCCAGCAGCTTAGCGGCTAGCGGGGCACCCTACGAGCAGTACTTC. Translated, it gives CASSLAASGAPYEQYF.

The genes are TRBV27 and TRBJ2-7, with 10 positions matching TRBD2. The CDR3 sequence is 12 residues long. The V gene's germline CDR1 is MNHEY and CDR2 SMNVEV (reference sequence). J gave up 9 bases and V 4 bases, and 3 bases lay outside the gene matches. This chain's CDR3 is CASSSRTSGQYF. The DNA of the CDR3 is TGTGCCAGCAGTTCCCGGACTAGCGGGCAGTACTTC.

The CDR3 loop reads CASSDGRETQYF. Written as DNA, the CDR3 is TGTGCCAGCAGTGACGGCCGGGAGACCCAGTACTTC. The V call is TRBV2, the J call TRBJ2-5; no definite D call. V was trimmed by 3 bases and J by 5 bases, leaving 7 bases between them. CDR1 SNHLY and CDR2 FYNNEI come from the germline V gene. This CDR3 contains 12 residues.

This clonotype was found a few times. The chain combines TRBV28 with TRBJ1-6; D unclear. The length of the CDR3 is 13 residues. Germline CDR1 reads MDHEN; CDR2 reads SYDVKM. Trimming took 9 bases from V and 0 from J, leaving 6 bases between them. CDR3 nucleotide sequence: TGTGCCAGTGGAAGCTCCTATAATTCACCCCTCCACTTT. This gives the protein CASGSSYNSPLHF.

This clonotype was counted only a few times. The chain has TRBV6-1 and TRBJ1-6; TRBD1 matches at 11 bases. The junction had 9 bases not matched to a gene; V was cut back by 2 bases and J by 9 bases. CDR3 length: 17 amino acids. Germline lookup yields CDR1 MNHNS and CDR2 SASEGT. The CDR3 nucleotides are TGTGCCAGCAGTGAAAGATTCGGGGGGACAGGGGGTTCACCCCTCCACTTT. Its protein product is CASSERFGGTGGSPLHF.

V usage is TRBV7-2 and J usage is TRBJ1-1; D perhaps matches TRBD1 (6 bases). Trimming removed 6 bases at V and 4 bases at J, with 15 bases between. The CDR3 sequence is 14 residues long. The germline V gene encodes CDR1 SGHTA and CDR2 FQGNSA. The CDR3 bases are TGTGCCAGCAGGTTCCCCGACAGGCTCACTGAAGCTTTCTTT. Protein: CASRFPDRLTEAFF.

This rearrangement joins TRBV6-2 or TRBV6-3 to TRBJ2-5; 10 positions agree with TRBD1. The CDR3 is 16 residues long. V lost 3 bases, J lost 5 bases, and 9 bases stayed unmatched. Per the germline V gene, CDR1 is MNHEY and CDR2 is SVGEGT. Written as DNA, the CDR3 is TGTGCCAGCAGTTATGGGACAGGGGTGACTAGCGAGACCCAGTACTTC. This sequence encodes CASSYGTGVTSETQYF.

By frequency in the sample, this clonotype is medium-sized. V gene TRBV20-1 combines with J gene TRBJ2-5; 8 bases line up with TRBD1. From germline, CDR1 is DFQATT and CDR2 SNEGSKA (reference sequence). The CDR3 has 12 amino acids. J was trimmed by 7 bases and V by 6 bases; bases with no gene match: 7. In DNA form, the CDR3 reads TGCAGTGCCCCCGACAGGGGTGGGACCCAGTACTTC. The encoded protein is CSAPDRGGTQYF.

This clonotype was detected only a few times. The rearrangement uses TRBV6-1 and TRBJ1-5, with 8 bases aligning to TRBD1. This CDR3 comprises 16 residues. Germline assignment: CDR1 MNHNS and CDR2 SASEGT. The V gene end was trimmed by 6 bases and the J gene end by 5 bases; junction bases not matched to a gene: 12. The CDR3 sequence: CASRGQGRWGDQPQHF. For the CDR3, the DNA is TGTGCCAGCAGAGGACAGGGACGTTGGGGCGATCAGCCCCAGCATTTT.

Concerning this clonotype itself: The junction and the germline gene differ at one end; a read error may be behind it. V and J are TRBV28 and TRBJ2-7; 7 nucleotides match TRBD1. Per the germline V gene, CDR1 is MDHEN and CDR2 is SYDVKM. The length of the CDR3 is 14 residues. CDR3 nucleotides: TGTGCCAGCAGTCAAGGGGGCTCAACCTACGAGCGGTACTTC. It codes for CASSQGGSTYERYF.

This clonotype was counted only a few times. The genes are TRBV20-1 and TRBJ2-7, with TRBD2 as a possible D gene (5 bases). This CDR3 comprises 13 residues. Germline V gene data show CDR1 as DFQATT and CDR2 as SNEGSKA (reference sequence). V was clipped by 1 base and J by 6 bases, with 13 bases between them. The CDR3 protein is CSARGLAKAEQYF. The CDR3 region has the DNA TGCAGTGCTAGAGGGCTAGCTAAAGCCGAGCAGTACTTC.

The chain employs TRBV27 and TRBJ2-7; D not resolved. The CDR3 has 15 residues. Per the germline V gene, CDR1 is MNHEY and CDR2 is SMNVEV (reference sequence). The germline V and J ends were trimmed by 3 bases and 7 bases, with 19 bases remaining between them. For the CDR3, the DNA is TGTGCCAGCAGTTTCCCGGGCAGGACCCTCGGGGAGCAGTACTTC. Translated: CASSFPGRTLGEQYF.

The J gene is TRBJ1-2, the V gene TRBV28; TRBD1 is a possible D gene (5 bases). The germline V and J ends were trimmed by 2 bases and 6 bases, with 13 bases remaining between them. Per germline, CDR1 MDHEN and CDR2 SYDVKM. The CDR3 extends over 14 amino acids. The CDR3 sequence is CASSLLEGGDGYTF. CDR3 bases: TGTGCCAGCAGTTTACTCGAGGGAGGGGATGGCTACACCTTC.

The rearrangement uses TRBV6-2 or TRBV6-3 and TRBJ2-3; possible D gene TRBD2, 5 bases. The V gene lost 4 bases and the J gene lost 8 bases, with 10 bases spanning the gap. The germline CDR1 and CDR2 sequences are MNHEY and SVGEGT. CDR3 size: 12 residues. CDR3: CASSFQGGTQYF. The CDR3 DNA sequence: TGTGCCAGCAGTTTCCAAGGAGGTACGCAGTATTTT.

The CDR3 protein is CASSLRGQLDYEQYF. The CDR3, as DNA: TGTGCCAGCAGCCTCCGGGGACAGTTAGACTACGAGCAGTACTTC. The rearrangement joins TRBV7-3 to TRBJ2-7; 7 bases align to TRBD1. Germline CDR1 and CDR2: SGHTA and FQGTGA. V shed 5 bases and J 3 bases; nucleotides not matched to a gene: 10. The CDR3 is 15 amino acids.

In this sample, this clonotype is medium-sized. The rearrangement uses TRBV7-9 and TRBJ2-5; D possibly matches TRBD1 or TRBD2 (5 bases each). Between the trimmed V and J ends, which lost 8 bases and 5 bases, there was a span of 18 bases. Germline CDR1 is SEHNR and CDR2 is FQNEAQ (reference sequence). The CDR3 runs to 14 residues. This CDR3 reads CASASRDGRETQYF. The CDR3 region has the DNA TGTGCCAGCGCTTCCCGGGACGGCAGGGAGACCCAGTACTTC.

For the CDR3, the DNA is TGTGCCATCGCGGGAGGGCCTTCAGATACGCAGTATTTT. This sequence encodes CAIAGGPSDTQYF. The rearrangement links TRBV10-3 to TRBJ2-3, with 9 positions matching TRBD2. CDR1 is ENHRY and CDR2 is SYGVKD in the germline V gene. CDR3 length: 13 residues. With V trimmed by 8 bases and J by 4 bases, 4 bases remained unmatched.

The V gene is TRBV5-4, the J gene TRBJ2-3; tentatively, D is TRBD1 (5 bases). Trimming removed 3 bases at V and 6 bases at J, with 11 bases between. This CDR3 spans 13 amino acids. CDR1 is SGHNT, CDR2 YYREEE, per germline (reference sequence). CDR3 bases: TGTGCCAGCAGCTACGGACAATCTGATACGCAGTATTTT. Its protein product is CASSYGQSDTQYF. The whole variable domain, remainder taken from reference TRBV5-4 and TRBJ2-3, is ETGVTQSPTHLIKTRGQQVTLRCSSQSGHNTVSWYQQALGQGPQFIFQYYREEENGRGNFPPRFSGLQFPNYSSELNVNALELDDSALYLCASSYGQSDTQYFGPGTRLTVL.

This clonotype has only a few counts. The rearrangement links TRBV20-1 to TRBJ1-1; possible D gene TRBD1, 6 bases. CDR3 length: 13 amino acids. Germline CDR1 reads DFQATT; CDR2 reads SNEGSKA (reference sequence). Here the CDR3 reads CRGGFGVNTEAFF. DNA of the CDR3: TGCAGAGGGGGATTTGGCGTGAACACTGAAGCTTTCTTT.

As for this clonotype: This may be a read error, as it is one base from a much larger clone. The missing conserved phenylalanine or tryptophan at the end of this CDR3 makes a read error likely. The chain is built from TRBV20-1 and TRBJ1-2; D remains ambiguous. Germline lookup yields CDR1 DFQATT and CDR2 SNEGSKA (reference sequence). The CDR3 consists of 12 residues. The CDR3: CRSADRNYGYTL. The CDR3 coding sequence is TGCAGGTCAGCGGACCGGAACTATGGCTACACCCTC.

This clonotype is labeled as medium-sized. This rearrangement joins TRBV7-9 to TRBJ2-7, with D tentatively TRBD1 or TRBD2 (6 bases each). The length of the CDR3 is 13 residues. CDR1 is SEHNR and CDR2 is FQNEAQ in the germline V gene (reference sequence). Deletions cut 1 base from V and 7 bases from J, with 11 bases between. The CDR3: CASSLEEGVEQYF. CDR3 bases: TGTGCCAGCAGCTTAGAGGAGGGGGTGGAGCAGTACTTC.

The rearrangement joins TRBV7-6 to TRBJ2-1; tentative D call: TRBD2 (5 bases). CDR1 is SGHVS and CDR2 is FNYEAQ in the germline V gene. The CDR3 spans 15 residues. Trimming removed 1 base at V and 10 bases at J, with 17 bases between. Here the CDR3 DNA reads TGTGCCAGCAGCTTAGAACTAGTGACCAGAGGGGAGCAGTTCTTC. Its protein product is CASSLELVTRGEQFF.

The V and J genes are TRBV5-4 and TRBJ1-2, with TRBD1 as a possible D gene (5 bases). Germline V gives CDR1 SGHNT, CDR2 YYREEE (reference sequence). This CDR3 has 16 residues. The ends were cut back, 6 bases at V and 4 bases at J, with 22 bases in the middle. The CDR3 is CASTQRGVGLTYGYTF. The CDR3 DNA reads as TGTGCCAGCACACAACGAGGGGTGGGGCTGACCTATGGCTACACCTTC.

In this sample, this clonotype is medium-sized (0.01 to 0.1%). The chain uses TRBV20-1 and TRBJ2-5, with 16 bases matching TRBD2. From germline, CDR1 is DFQATT and CDR2 SNEGSKA (reference sequence). J was trimmed by 3 bases and V by 6 bases; bases with no gene match: 4. The CDR3 covers 15 residues. DNA for the CDR3: TGCAGTGCCCTGGGACTAGCGGGAGGGGAAGAGACCCAGTACTTC. The encoded protein is CSALGLAGGEETQYF.

The rearrangement uses TRBV20-1 and TRBJ1-5; tentatively, D is TRBD1 (5 bases). Germline CDR1 DFQATT, CDR2 SNEGSKA (reference sequence). V lost 5 bases and J lost 4, with 21 bases in between. The CDR3 loop spans 16 amino acids. The CDR3 bases are TGCAGTGCTGATACCCCGGCGACAGAGATGAATCAGCCCCAGCATTTT. Amino acids: CSADTPATEMNQPQHF.

This clonotype was seen a handful of times. The DNA is omitted, as the CDR3 cannot be located on it reliably, and the CDR3 follows TCRdb's listing. The CDR3 sequence is CISVPEAPDRDGQPQHF. The rearrangement uses TRBV7-5 and TRBJ1-5; TRBD1 is the table's D call and was not checked against the DNA. TRBV7-5 is shown as a pseudogene. The CDR3 extends over 17 residues, inclusive of both ends.

This clonotype showed up just a few times. V gene TRBV5-3 combines with J gene TRBJ2-7, with D maybe TRBD1 (6 bases). TRBV5-3 is an ORF, with its function uncertain. The CDR3 consists of 12 residues. The ends were cut back, 4 bases at V and 3 bases at J, with 8 bases in the middle. The CDR3 is CARSPDSYEQYF. The CDR3 DNA is TGTGCCAGAAGCCCGGACAGCTACGAGCAGTACTTC.

The gene calls are TRBV18 and TRBJ1-6; 8 bases align to TRBD1. This CDR3 is 13 amino acids long. Per germline, CDR1 KGHSH and CDR2 LQKENI. With 8 bases clipped from V and 10 bases from J, the junction kept 7 bases outside the gene matches. CDR3 DNA: TGTGCCAGCACTCAGGGGGCCGAGTCACCCCTCCACTTT. It yields the protein CASTQGAESPLHF.

This sequence joins TRBV20-1 and TRBJ2-7; 9 bases line up with TRBD2. J lost 1 base, V lost 3 bases, and 4 bases had no gene match. Germline V gene sequence: CDR1 DFQATT, CDR2 SNEGSKA (reference sequence). There are 14 residues in the CDR3. CDR3 sequence (DNA): TGCAGTGCTAGGTTTAGCGGGAGTTCCTACGAGCAGTACTTC. Amino acid sequence: CSARFSGSSYEQYF.